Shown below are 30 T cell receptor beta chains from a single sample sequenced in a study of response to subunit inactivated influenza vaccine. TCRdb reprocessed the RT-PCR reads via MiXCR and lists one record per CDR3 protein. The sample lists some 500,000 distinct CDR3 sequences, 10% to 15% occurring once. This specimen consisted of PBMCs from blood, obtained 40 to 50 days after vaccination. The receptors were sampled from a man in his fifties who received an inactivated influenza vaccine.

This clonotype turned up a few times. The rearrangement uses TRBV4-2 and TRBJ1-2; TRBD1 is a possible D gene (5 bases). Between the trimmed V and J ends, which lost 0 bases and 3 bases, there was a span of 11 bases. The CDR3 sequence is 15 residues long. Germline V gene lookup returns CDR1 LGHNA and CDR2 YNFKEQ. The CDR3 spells CASSQDPGDHYGYTF. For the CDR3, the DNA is TGTGCCAGCAGCCAAGATCCCGGGGACCACTATGGCTACACCTTC.

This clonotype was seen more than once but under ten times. This CDR3 is CASSLAASGRTTYEQYF. The CDR3 DNA follows: TGTGCCAGCAGCTTAGCGGCTAGCGGGAGGACCACCTACGAGCAGTACTTC. The rearrangement joins TRBV7-9 to TRBJ2-7; 11 bases fit TRBD2. This CDR3 spans 17 amino acids. The V segment lost 0 bases and the J segment 2 bases; nucleotides outside the gene matches: 6. Germline V gives CDR1 SEHNR, CDR2 FQNEAQ (reference sequence). Full variable domain (outside the CDR3, taken from reference TRBV7-9 and TRBJ2-7): DTGVSQNPRHKITKRGQNVTFRCDPISEHNRLYWYRQTLGQGPEFLTYFQNEAQLEKSRLLSDRFSAERPKGSFSTLEIQRTEQGDSAMYLCASSLAASGRTTYEQYFGPGTRLTVT.

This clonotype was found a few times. CDR3 residues: CASSQDSLAGGPISDTQYF. In DNA form, the CDR3 reads TGTGCCAGCAGCCAAGATTCGCTAGCGGGAGGGCCTATTTCAGATACGCAGTATTTT. This chain joins TRBV4-2 and TRBJ2-3, with 12 bases aligning to TRBD2. The V segment lost 0 bases and the J segment 4 bases; nucleotides outside the gene matches: 11. Germline V CDR1 and CDR2: LGHNA, YNFKEQ. This CDR3 has 19 residues.

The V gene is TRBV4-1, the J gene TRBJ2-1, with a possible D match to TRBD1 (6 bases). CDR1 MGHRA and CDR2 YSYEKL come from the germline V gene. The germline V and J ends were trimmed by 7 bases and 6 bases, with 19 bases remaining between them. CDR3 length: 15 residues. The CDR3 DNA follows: TGCGCCAGCACGACCCGACAGGCGTCCGCCAATGAGCAGTTCTTC. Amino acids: CASTTRQASANEQFF.

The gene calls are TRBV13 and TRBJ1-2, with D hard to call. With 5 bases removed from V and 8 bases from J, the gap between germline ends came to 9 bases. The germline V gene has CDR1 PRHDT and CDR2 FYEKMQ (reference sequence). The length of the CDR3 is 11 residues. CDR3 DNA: TGTGCCAGCAGCACGCATGAGGGCTACACCTTC. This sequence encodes CASSTHEGYTF.

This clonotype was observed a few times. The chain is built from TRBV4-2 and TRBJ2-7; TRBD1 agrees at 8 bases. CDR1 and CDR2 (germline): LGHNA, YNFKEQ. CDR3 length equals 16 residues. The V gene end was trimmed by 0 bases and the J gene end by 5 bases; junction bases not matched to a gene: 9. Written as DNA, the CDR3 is TGTGCCAGCAGCCAAGATCTTGGGACAGGCCGCAACGAGCAGTACTTC. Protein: CASSQDLGTGRNEQYF.

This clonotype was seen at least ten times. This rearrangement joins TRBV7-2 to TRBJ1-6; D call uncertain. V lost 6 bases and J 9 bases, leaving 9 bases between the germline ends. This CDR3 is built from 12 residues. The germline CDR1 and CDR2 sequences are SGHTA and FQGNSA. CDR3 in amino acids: CASSPQGSPLHF. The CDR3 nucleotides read TGTGCCAGCAGTCCACAAGGTTCACCCCTCCACTTT.

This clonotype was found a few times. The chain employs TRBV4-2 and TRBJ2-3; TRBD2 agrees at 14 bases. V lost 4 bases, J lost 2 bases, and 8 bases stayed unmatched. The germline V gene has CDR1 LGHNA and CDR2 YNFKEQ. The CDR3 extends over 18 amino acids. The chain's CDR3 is CASSPGLAGALPTDTQYF. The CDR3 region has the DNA TGTGCCAGCAGCCCGGGACTAGCGGGGGCCTTACCCACAGATACGCAGTATTTT.

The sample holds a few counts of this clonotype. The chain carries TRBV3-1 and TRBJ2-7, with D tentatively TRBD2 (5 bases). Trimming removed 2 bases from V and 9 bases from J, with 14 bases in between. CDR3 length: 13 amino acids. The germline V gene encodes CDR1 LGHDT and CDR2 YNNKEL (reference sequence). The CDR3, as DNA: TGTGCCAGCAGCCAAAGCGACGGGGTCGGGCAGTACTTC. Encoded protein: CASSQSDGVGQYF.

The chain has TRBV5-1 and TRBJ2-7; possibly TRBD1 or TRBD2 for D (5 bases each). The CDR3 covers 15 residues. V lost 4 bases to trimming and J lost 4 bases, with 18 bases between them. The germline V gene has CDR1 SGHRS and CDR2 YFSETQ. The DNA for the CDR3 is TGCGCCAGCAGCCACCGGGACCAACTTAAGTACGAGCAGTACTTC. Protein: CASSHRDQLKYEQYF.

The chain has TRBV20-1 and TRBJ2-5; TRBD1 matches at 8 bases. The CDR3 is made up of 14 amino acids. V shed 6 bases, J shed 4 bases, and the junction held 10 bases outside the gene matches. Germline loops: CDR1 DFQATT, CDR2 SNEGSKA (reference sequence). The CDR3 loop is CSAIDMGQAETQYF. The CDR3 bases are TGCAGTGCCATTGACATGGGACAGGCAGAGACCCAGTACTTC.

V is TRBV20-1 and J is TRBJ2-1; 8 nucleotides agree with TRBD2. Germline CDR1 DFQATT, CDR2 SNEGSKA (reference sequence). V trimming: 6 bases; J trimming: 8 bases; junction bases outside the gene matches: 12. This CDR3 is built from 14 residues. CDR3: CSARRGAGVHEQFF. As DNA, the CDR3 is TGCAGTGCCCGGCGGGGGGCCGGTGTACATGAGCAGTTCTTC.

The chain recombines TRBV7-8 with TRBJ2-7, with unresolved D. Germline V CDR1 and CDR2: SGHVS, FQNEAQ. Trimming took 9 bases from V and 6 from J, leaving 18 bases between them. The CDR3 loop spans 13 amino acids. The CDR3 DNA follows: TGTGCCAGGAGCCCCGGGCTCCCCTGCGAGCAGTACTTC. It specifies CARSPGLPCEQYF.

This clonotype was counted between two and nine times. Here the CDR3 DNA reads TGTGCCAGCAGCCTTAGCGGGGGGGTGACCGGGGAGCTGTTTTTT. Protein sequence: CASSLSGGVTGELFF. The chain combines TRBV3-1 with TRBJ2-2; TRBD2 aligns across 11 bases. V shed 4 bases and J 5 bases; nucleotides not matched to a gene: 3. This CDR3 is 15 amino acids long. Germline V gives CDR1 LGHDT, CDR2 YNNKEL (reference sequence).

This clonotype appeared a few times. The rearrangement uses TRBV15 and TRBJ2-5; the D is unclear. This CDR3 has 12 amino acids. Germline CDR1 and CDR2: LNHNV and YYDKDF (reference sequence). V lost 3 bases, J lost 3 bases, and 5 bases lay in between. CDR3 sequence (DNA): TGTGCCACCAGCAGGGGGAAAGAGACCCAGTACTTC. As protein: CATSRGKETQYF.

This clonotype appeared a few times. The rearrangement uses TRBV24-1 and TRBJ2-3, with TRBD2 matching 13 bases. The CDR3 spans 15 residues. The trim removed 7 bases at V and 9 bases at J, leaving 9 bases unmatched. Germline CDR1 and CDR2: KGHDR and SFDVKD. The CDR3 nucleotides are TGTGCCACCAGCCCACCGGGACTAGCGGGAAGCACGCAGTATTTT. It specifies CATSPPGLAGSTQYF.

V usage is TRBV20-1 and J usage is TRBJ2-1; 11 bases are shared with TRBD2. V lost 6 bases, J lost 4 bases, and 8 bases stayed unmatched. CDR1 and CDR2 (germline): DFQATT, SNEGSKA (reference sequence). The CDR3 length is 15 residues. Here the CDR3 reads CSAETGTSGYNEQFF. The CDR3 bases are TGCAGTGCGGAGACCGGGACTAGCGGTTACAATGAGCAGTTCTTC.

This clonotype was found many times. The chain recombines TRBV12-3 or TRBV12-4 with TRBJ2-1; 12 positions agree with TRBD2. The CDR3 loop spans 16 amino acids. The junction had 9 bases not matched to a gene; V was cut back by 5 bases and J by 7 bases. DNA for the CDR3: TGTGCCAGCAGTGCCCTAGCGGGGGGGTTTGCTAATGAGCAGTTCTTC. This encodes CASSALAGGFANEQFF.

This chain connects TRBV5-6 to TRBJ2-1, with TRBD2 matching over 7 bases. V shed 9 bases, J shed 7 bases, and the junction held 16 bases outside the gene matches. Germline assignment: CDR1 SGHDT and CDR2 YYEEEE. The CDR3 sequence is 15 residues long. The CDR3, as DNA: TGTGCCACTCAACGGATCCAGCGGGGTCGGAATGAGCAGTTCTTC. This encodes CATQRIQRGRNEQFF.

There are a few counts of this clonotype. The CDR3 DNA reads TGTGCCAGTAGTATTCCAGGGGCGACCCAAGAGACCCAGTACTTC. It yields the protein CASSIPGATQETQYF. The chain joins TRBV19 to TRBJ2-5, with D possibly TRBD1 on 6 matching bases. This CDR3 spans 15 amino acids. Trimming left V 3 bases short and J 1 base short, with 12 bases between. Germline-derived CDR1 and CDR2 are LNHDA and SQIVND (reference sequence).

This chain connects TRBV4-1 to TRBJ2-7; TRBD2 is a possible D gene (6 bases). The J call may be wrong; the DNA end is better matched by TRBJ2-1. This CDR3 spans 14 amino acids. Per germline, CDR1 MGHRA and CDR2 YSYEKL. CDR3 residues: CASSQGGTADKQFF. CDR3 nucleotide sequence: TGCGCCAGCAGCCAAGGCGGGACTGCAGATAAGCAGTTCTTC.

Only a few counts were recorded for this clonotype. CDR3 sequence reads: CASSKSLTGRYEQYF. Here the CDR3 DNA reads TGTGCCAGCAGTAAATCACTTACTGGCCGCTACGAGCAGTACTTC. The rearrangement joins TRBV25-1 to TRBJ2-7; D is unresolved. The germline V gene has CDR1 MGHDK and CDR2 SYGVNS. The V end was cut by 5 bases, the J end by 3 bases, with 17 bases between. This CDR3 spans 15 amino acids.

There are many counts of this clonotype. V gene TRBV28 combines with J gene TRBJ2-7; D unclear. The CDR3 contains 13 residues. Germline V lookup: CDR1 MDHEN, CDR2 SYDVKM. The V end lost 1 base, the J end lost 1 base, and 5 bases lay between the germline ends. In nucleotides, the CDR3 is TGTGCCAGCAGTTTATCGAAGTCCTACGAGCAGTACTTC. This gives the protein CASSLSKSYEQYF.

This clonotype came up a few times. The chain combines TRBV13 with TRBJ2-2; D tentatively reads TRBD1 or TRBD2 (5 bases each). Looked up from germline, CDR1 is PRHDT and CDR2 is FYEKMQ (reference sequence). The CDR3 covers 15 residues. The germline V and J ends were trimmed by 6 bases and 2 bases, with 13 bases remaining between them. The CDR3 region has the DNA TGTGCCAGCAGTATGGGGACGGTCAACACCGGGGAGCTGTTTTTT. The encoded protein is CASSMGTVNTGELFF.

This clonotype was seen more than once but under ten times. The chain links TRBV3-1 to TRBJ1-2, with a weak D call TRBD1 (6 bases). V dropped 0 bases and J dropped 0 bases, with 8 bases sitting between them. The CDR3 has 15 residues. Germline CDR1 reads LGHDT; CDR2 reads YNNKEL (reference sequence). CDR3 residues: CASSQEGQTNYGYTF. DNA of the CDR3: TGTGCCAGCAGCCAAGAAGGACAGACTAACTATGGCTACACCTTC.

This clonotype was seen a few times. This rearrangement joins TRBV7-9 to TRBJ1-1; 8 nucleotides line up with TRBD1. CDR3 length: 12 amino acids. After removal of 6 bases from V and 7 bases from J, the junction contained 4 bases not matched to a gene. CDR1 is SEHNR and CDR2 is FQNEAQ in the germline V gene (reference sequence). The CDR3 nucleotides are TGTGCCAGCAGAGGACAGGGCCTTGAAGCTTTCTTT. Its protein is CASRGQGLEAFF.

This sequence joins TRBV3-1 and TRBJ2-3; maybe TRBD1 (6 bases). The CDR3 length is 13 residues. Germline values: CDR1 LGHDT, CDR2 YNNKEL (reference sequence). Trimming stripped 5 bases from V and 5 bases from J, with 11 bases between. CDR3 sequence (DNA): TGTGCCAGCAGCTTTCAGACAGGAGATACGCAGTATTTT. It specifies CASSFQTGDTQYF.

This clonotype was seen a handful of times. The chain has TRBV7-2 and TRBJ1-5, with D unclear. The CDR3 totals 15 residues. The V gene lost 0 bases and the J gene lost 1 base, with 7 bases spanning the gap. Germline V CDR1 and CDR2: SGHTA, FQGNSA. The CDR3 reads CASSLAFGSNQPQHF. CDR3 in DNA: TGTGCCAGCAGCTTAGCGTTCGGCAGCAATCAGCCCCAGCATTTT.

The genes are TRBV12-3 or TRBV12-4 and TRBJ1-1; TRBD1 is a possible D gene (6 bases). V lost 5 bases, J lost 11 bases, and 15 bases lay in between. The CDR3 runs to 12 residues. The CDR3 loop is CASSAPTGRAFF. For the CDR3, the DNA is TGTGCCAGCAGTGCACCAACAGGGAGGGCTTTCTTT.

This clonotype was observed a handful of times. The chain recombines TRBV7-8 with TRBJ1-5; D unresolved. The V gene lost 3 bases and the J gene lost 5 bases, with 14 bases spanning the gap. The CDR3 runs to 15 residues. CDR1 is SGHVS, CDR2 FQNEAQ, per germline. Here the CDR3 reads CASSFAGKRDQPQHF. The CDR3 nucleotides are TGTGCCAGCAGCTTCGCCGGGAAACGGGATCAGCCCCAGCATTTT.